These 3 T cell receptor beta chains originate from one sample sequenced in a study of human T cells and chemical hapten exposure. Time point in this sample: patch test 3, about 24 weeks after DPC sensitization. Treatment specified: therapeutic diphenylcyclopropenone sensitization with weekly scalp DPC. TCRdb processed the RACE reads anew with MiXCR; each CDR3 protein has one entry. The sample shows more than 80,000 distinct CDR3 sequences, less than 14% of them seen only once. The source was whole blood, collected in connection with sensitization to the hapten diphenylcyclopropenone (DPC). Receptor source: a woman between 45 and 60 years old with alopecia areata. Some clones in this sample may be carry-over from other donors' samples.

This clonotype was counted at least ten times. The V call is TRBV5-8, the J call TRBJ1-1; 8 bases map to TRBD1. Germline V gene sequence: CDR1 SGHTS, CDR2 YDEGEE. The V and J ends lost 5 bases and 11 bases, in that order; junction bases with no gene match: 2. The CDR3 spans 10 residues. The CDR3 here is CASRGQEAFF. DNA for the CDR3: TGTGCCAGCAGGGGACAGGAGGCTTTCTTT.

This clonotype was seen repeatedly, ten times or more. For the CDR3, the DNA is TGCGCCAGCAGTGCGCACACAGGGGCCGCTGAAGCTTTCTTT. This gives the protein CASSAHTGAAEAFF. The chain carries TRBV10-2 and TRBJ1-1, with TRBD1 identical over 7 bases. Germline V lookup: CDR1 WSHSY, CDR2 SAAADI. The CDR3 runs to 14 residues. Unmatched junction bases numbered 8, after V lost 4 bases and J lost 6 bases.

The sample holds many counts of this clonotype. V usage is TRBV5-1 and J usage is TRBJ2-5, with D possibly TRBD1 on 6 matching bases. From germline, CDR1 is SGHRS and CDR2 YFSETQ. V was pared by 4 bases and J by 2 bases, with 15 bases between. The CDR3 is made up of 15 amino acids. CDR3 coding DNA: TGCGCCAGCAGCGGGCAAAGAGGGGGACAAGAGACCCAGTACTTC. It specifies CASSGQRGGQETQYF.